Listed below are T cell receptor beta chains from one sample, sequenced in a study of blood T cell repertoires in COVID-19. The protocol was immunoSEQ multiplex PCR, while the TCRdb copy is restricted to in-frame clones and leaves out a portion. Among 200,000 to 300,000 clones listed, about 83% were seen once. Sequencing was done on a sample of peripheral blood. These receptors came from a man under 40 who had recovered from COVID-19. CDR3s include the opening cysteine and the closing phenylalanine or tryptophan. A D gene is named only where the DNA matches it firmly. The size of a clone is reported for some rows only, either as once, few or many, or as a class for expanded clones.

>.|TRBJ2-5|TRBV7-2|TRBD1
TGTGCCAGCAGCTTGACAGGGGGAACGGGGACCCAGTACTTC
CASSLTGGTGTQYF
>.|TRBJ2-4|TRBV7-9|TRBD2
TGTGCCAGCAGCTTAGAGTATACTAGCGGAGTAAACATTCAGTACTTC
CASSLEYTSGVNIQYF
>.|TRBJ2-7|TRBV19|.
TGTGCCACCTCTAGGGGCGGCGGCGAGCAGTACTTC
CATSRGGGEQYF
>.|TRBJ1-3|TRBV9|.
TGTGCCAGCGGTCCGCGAGGTTCTGGAAACACCATATATTTT
CASGPRGSGNTIYF
>once|TRBJ2-3|TRBV18|TRBD1
TGTGTCGTCGGACAGGGGAGGAGTACAGATACGCAGTATTTT
CVVGQGRSTDTQYF
>.|TRBJ2-1|TRBV29-1|TRBD1
TGCAGCGCCGTGACAGGGGGTATACCGATGTCCTACAATGAGCAGTTCTTC
CSAVTGGIPMSYNEQFF
>.|TRBJ2-1|TRBV14|TRBD2
TGTGCCCCCAGCCAAGATCGGGCGGGGGGGCCAGGGAATGAGCAGTTCTTC
CAPSQDRAGGPGNEQFF
>.|TRBJ2-1|TRBV15|.
TGTGCCACCAGCAGAGATAGGGGCGGTGAGCAGTTCTTC
CATSRDRGGEQFF
>.|TRBJ1-3|TRBV18|.
TGTGCCAGCTCACCATACCAGGGACTAGGCTCTGGAAACACCATATATTTT
CASSPYQGLGSGNTIYF
>few|TRBJ1-5|TRBV19|TRBD1
TGTGCCAGTCGCGGACAGGGCGGGCGAAGCAATCAGCCCCAGCATTTT
CASRGQGGRSNQPQHF
>.|TRBJ1-2|TRBV23-1|.
TGCGCCAGCGGTGGAGGCGAAGGCTACACCTTC
CASGGGEGYTF
>.|TRBJ1-1|TRBV27|.
TGTGCCAGCAGTTTCTACCGGGACACTGAAGCTTTCTTT
CASSFYRDTEAFF
>.|TRBJ2-3|TRBV2|.
TGTGCCAGCCGGGAACGGGGAGATACGCAGTATTTT
CASRERGDTQYF
>.|TRBJ1-5|TRBV19|.
TGTGCCAGTAGTAGGGGGGGGAGTAGCAATCAGCCCCAGCATTTT
CASSRGGSSNQPQHF
>.|TRBJ2-2|TRBV6-4|.
TGTGCCAGCAGAAGGGGTACCGACACCGGGGAGCTGTTTTTT
CASRRGTDTGELFF
>.|TRBJ1-2|TRBV28|.
TGTGCCAGCAGTACGTCCCTCCAGGGTTTTTTCCGGGACACCTTC
CASSTSLQGFFRDTF
>.|TRBJ1-1|TRBV19|TRBD1
TGTGCCAGTAGGACCGGGACAGCTATGGCTTTCTTT
CASRTGTAMAFF
>.|TRBJ2-1|TRBV6-5|.
TGTGCCAGCAGTAGACGCGACACCAATGAGCAGTTCTTC
CASSRRDTNEQFF
>.|TRBJ1-1|TRBV28|.
TGTGCCAGCAGCATAGCAACAGGGAACACTGAAGCTTTCTTT
CASSIATGNTEAFF
>.|TRBJ1-1|TRBV10-3|.
TGTGCCATCAGTGATAGGGACTCAGAAGCTTTCTTT
CAISDRDSEAFF
>.|TRBJ2-2|TRBV13|.
TGTGCCAGCAGCCAATTTAACAGAGACACCGGGGAGCTGTTTTTT
CASSQFNRDTGELFF
>once|TRBJ1-5|TRBV5-3|.
TGTGCCAGAAGGACGGGGACTCGGGATCAGCCCCAGCATTTT
CARRTGTRDQPQHF
>once|TRBJ1-2|TRBV12-3/TRBV12-4|.
TGTGCCAGCAGTGAACAGGAGAACTATGGCTACACCTTC
CASSEQENYGYTF
>.|TRBJ1-5|TRBV4-1|.
TGCGCCAGCAGCCAAGATGCGGGGAACCAGCCCCAGCATTTT
CASSQDAGNQPQHF
>few|TRBJ2-1|TRBV5-1|.
TGCGCCAGCAGCTTGGCACACAACAATGAGCAGTTCTTC
CASSLAHNNEQFF
>.|TRBJ1-4|TRBV12-3/TRBV12-4|.
TGTGCCAGCAGTTTACAGAATGAAAAACTGTTTTTT
CASSLQNEKLFF
>.|TRBJ2-5|TRBV28|TRBD1
TGTGCCAGCAGTACAGCCAGAAGGGACAGCCAAGAGACCCAGTACTTC
CASSTARRDSQETQYF
>.|TRBJ1-2|TRBV7-3|TRBD1
TGTGCCAGCAGCTTAACGCCGCTCCCGACAGGGTTCACCACCAACAAGGGGAACTATGGCTACACCTTC
CASSLTPLPTGFTTNKGNYGYTF
>.|TRBJ1-1|TRBV19|.
TGTGCCAGTAGTATGAGGCGGACTGAAGCTTTCTTT
CASSMRRTEAFF
>.|TRBJ2-5|TRBV11-2|.
TGTGCCAGCAGCTCCCGGACAGAGCAAGAGACCCAGTACTTC
CASSSRTEQETQYF
>.|TRBJ2-3|TRBV7-6|.
TGTGCCAGCAGCTTACTCGGGGGTACTAGCACAGATACGCAGTATTTT
CASSLLGGTSTDTQYF
>.|TRBJ2-1|TRBV27|TRBD2
TGTGCCAGCAGTTTAGCTAGCGGGGGGTCCCTTCCTTACAATGAGCAGTTCTTC
CASSLASGGSLPYNEQFF
>.|TRBJ2-2|TRBV7-6|.
TGTGCCAGCAGCCTTTTCCCGAACACCGGGGAGCTGTTTTTT
CASSLFPNTGELFF
>once|TRBJ1-2|TRBV3-1/TRBV3-2|.
TGTGCCAGCAGTTCAACCAGGGGAGTGAGGGGCTACACCTTC
CASSSTRGVRGYTF
>.|TRBJ1-4|TRBV18|TRBD1
TGTGCCAGCTCACCCGGGACAGGGAATGAAAAACTGTTTTTT
CASSPGTGNEKLFF
>.|TRBJ1-2|TRBV9|TRBD1
TGTGCCAGCAGCGTCGGGACAGGGGGCGTGAACTATGGCTACACCTTC
CASSVGTGGVNYGYTF
>.|TRBJ2-5|TRBV6-2/TRBV6-3|TRBD1
TGTGCCAGCAGTTATAGACAGGGGGAGGAAGAGACCCAGTACTTC
CASSYRQGEEETQYF
>few|TRBJ2-1|TRBV7-9|.
TGTGCCAGCAGCCCCGTGAGGGAAAACAATGAGCAGTTCTTC
CASSPVRENNEQFF
>.|TRBJ2-1|TRBV7-6|.
TGTGCCAGCAGCCCAACTAGAGGTCTGTACAATGAGCAGTTCTTC
CASSPTRGLYNEQFF
>.|TRBJ2-5|TRBV7-6|.
TGTGCCAGCAGCTTTCGGGAGACCCAGTACTTC
CASSFRETQYF
>few|TRBJ1-6|TRBV3-1/TRBV3-2|.
TGTGCCAGCAGCCTCGGAACCGGGACGCAGGGGTTAGTTTCACCCCTCCACTTT
CASSLGTGTQGLVSPLHF
>.|TRBJ1-2|TRBV4-1|TRBD1
TGCGCCAGCAGCCAAGTAGCGACAGGGCCAGGCGGCTACACCTTC
CASSQVATGPGGYTF
>.|TRBJ2-3|TRBV5-1|TRBD2
TGCGCCAGCAGCACGATAACCGGGACTAGCGGGGGTAGCACAGATACGCAGTATTTT
CASSTITGTSGGSTDTQYF
>.|TRBJ1-4|TRBV10-3|TRBD1
TGTGCCATCAGTGGCGGACAGGACGGTGAAAAACTGTTTTTT
CAISGGQDGEKLFF
>once|TRBJ1-2|TRBV27|TRBD1
TGTGCCAGCAGTTTTAAGGGGGCAGGAGGCTACACCTTC
CASSFKGAGGYTF
>.|TRBJ1-6|TRBV10-3|TRBD1
TGTGCCATCAGTGAGGCAGGACAGGGAAATTCACCCCTCCACTTT
CAISEAGQGNSPLHF
>.|TRBJ2-1|TRBV6-2/TRBV6-3|.
TGTGCCAGCAGTTACTCATCCGGCCCCAGAGGATTCTTC
CASSYSSGPRGFF
>.|TRBJ1-4|TRBV3-1/TRBV3-2|.
TGTGCCAGCAGCCAACAACAGGATAATGAAAAACTGTTTTTT
CASSQQQDNEKLFF
>.|TRBJ1-5|TRBV19|TRBD1
TGTGCCAGTAGTGGACAGGGTGGCAATCAGCCCCAGCATTTT
CASSGQGGNQPQHF
>.|TRBJ2-3|TRBV28|.
TGTGCCAGCAGTTTAGACTATCAAAGCACAGATACGCAGTATTTT
CASSLDYQSTDTQYF
>.|TRBJ2-1|TRBV11-3|TRBD2
TGTGCCAGCAGCCTGATCGGGGGGGATGAGCAGTTCTTC
CASSLIGGDEQFF